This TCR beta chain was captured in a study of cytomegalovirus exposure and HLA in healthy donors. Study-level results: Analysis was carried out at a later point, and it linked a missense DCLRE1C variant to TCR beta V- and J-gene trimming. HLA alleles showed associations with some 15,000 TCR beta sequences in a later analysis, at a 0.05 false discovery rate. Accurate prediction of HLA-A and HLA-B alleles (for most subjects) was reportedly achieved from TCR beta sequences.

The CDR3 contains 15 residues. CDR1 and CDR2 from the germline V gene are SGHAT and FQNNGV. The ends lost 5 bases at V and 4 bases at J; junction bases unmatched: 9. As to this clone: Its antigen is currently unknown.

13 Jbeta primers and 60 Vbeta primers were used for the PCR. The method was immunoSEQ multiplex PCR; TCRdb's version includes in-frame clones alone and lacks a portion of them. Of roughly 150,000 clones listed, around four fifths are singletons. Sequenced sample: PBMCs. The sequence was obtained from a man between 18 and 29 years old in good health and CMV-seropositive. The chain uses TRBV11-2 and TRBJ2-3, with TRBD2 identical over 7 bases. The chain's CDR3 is CASSRGLVGPDTQYF. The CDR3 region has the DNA TGTGCCAGCAGCCGTGGACTAGTGGGTCCAGATACGCAGTATTTT. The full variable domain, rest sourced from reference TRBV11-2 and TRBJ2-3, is EAGVAQSPRYKIIEKRQSVAFWCNPISGHATLYWYQQILGQGPKLLIQFQNNGVVDDSQLPKDRFSAERLKGVDSTLKIQPAKLEDSAVYLCASSRGLVGPDTQYFGPGTRLTVL.